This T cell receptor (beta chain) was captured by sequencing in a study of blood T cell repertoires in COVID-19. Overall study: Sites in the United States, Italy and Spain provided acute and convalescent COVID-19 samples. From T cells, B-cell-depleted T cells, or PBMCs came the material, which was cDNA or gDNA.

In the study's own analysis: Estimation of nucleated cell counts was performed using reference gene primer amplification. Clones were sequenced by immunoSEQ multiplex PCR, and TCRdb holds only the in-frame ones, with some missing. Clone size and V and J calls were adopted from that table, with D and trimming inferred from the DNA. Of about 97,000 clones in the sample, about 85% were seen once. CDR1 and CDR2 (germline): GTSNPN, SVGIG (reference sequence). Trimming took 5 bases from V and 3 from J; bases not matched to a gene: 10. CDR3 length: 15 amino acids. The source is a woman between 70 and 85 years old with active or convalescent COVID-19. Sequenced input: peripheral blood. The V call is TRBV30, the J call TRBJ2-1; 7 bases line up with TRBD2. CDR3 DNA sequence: TGTGCCTGGGTTTGGACTAGTATGGGCTACAATGAGCAGTTCTTC. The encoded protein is CAWVWTSMGYNEQFF.